The clone carrying this T cell receptor beta chain was seen many times. What it binds is unknown. The ends lost 0 bases at V and 5 bases at J; junction bases unmatched: 5. The length of the CDR3 is 16 residues. Germline CDR1 and CDR2: SGHRS and YFSETQ. The data belong to a study of prognosis after radiotherapy for stage I lung cancer. About the research overall: Participants consisted of stage I non-small cell lung cancer patients, who were enrolled between 2018 and January 2019. Alongside stereotactic body radiotherapy, concurrent therapy was given to no patient.

The authors amplified TCR beta CDR3 from genomic DNA using two-round multiplex PCR. Primers (each specific to one TRBV or TRBJ gene) were used in first-round PCR. In TCRdb, the multiplex PCR reads were re-called with MiXCR into one record per CDR3 protein. The profile covers some 36,000 distinct CDR3 sequences, with around a quarter appearing a single time and 25% taken by the ten largest. General study points: Unique TCR clone counts dropped after stereotactic body radiation therapy, from a median of roughly 9,900 to 7,200.

The sequence derives from a donor over 45 with non-small cell lung cancer. The rearrangement links TRBV5-1 to TRBJ1-4, with TRBD1 matching 9 bases. The starting material was PBMCs, obtained before or after stereotactic body radiation therapy (not recorded which). The CDR3 DNA reads as TGCGCCAGCAGCTTGGCTCTGACAGGGGGGAATGAAAAACTGTTTTTT. Translating it yields CASSLALTGGNEKLFF.